The 17 T cell receptor beta chains in this list originate from one sample, sequenced in a study of blood T cell repertoires in COVID-19. Generated by immunoSEQ multiplex PCR, the TCRdb table keeps only in-frame clones and is missing some. The table lists around 60,000 clones, almost 85% of them singletons. Sequencing was performed on peripheral blood. The receptors shown here come from a man aged 55 to 70 with COVID-19, enrolled during active disease.

V is TRBV5-1 and J is TRBJ1-4, with D possibly TRBD1 on 5 matching bases. The germline V gene has CDR1 SGHRS and CDR2 YFSETQ. The V gene lost 3 bases and the J gene lost 3 bases, with 15 bases spanning the gap. The length of the CDR3 is 16 residues. CDR3 region: CASSSASGNSNEKLFF. CDR3 DNA: TGCGCCAGCAGCTCTGCCTCAGGGAACTCTAATGAAAAACTGTTTTTT.

The sample holds one count of this clone. The chain carries TRBV6-6 and TRBJ1-5, with D uncertain. Germline CDR1 and CDR2: MNHNY and SVGAGI (reference sequence). CDR3 length equals 14 residues. Deletions cut 8 bases from V and 5 bases from J, with 16 bases between. The CDR3, as DNA: TGTGCCAGCTCTTACGACGGAGGTGATCAGCCCCAGCATTTT. Residues: CASSYDGGDQPQHF.

The chain recombines TRBV2 with TRBJ1-5; 9 nucleotides agree with TRBD1. This CDR3 comprises 15 residues. The junction had 8 bases not matched to a gene; V was cut back by 4 bases and J by 7 bases. CDR1 SNHLY and CDR2 FYNNEI come from the germline V gene. CDR3 DNA sequence: TGTGCCAGCAGTGCCCCAGGGACAGGGTACCAGCCCCAGCATTTT. Its translation: CASSAPGTGYQPQHF.

V gene TRBV18 combines with J gene TRBJ1-1; TRBD1 agrees at 8 bases. V lost 4 bases to trimming and J lost 4 bases; unmatched junction nucleotides: 2. Germline lookup yields CDR1 KGHSH and CDR2 LQKENI. The CDR3 totals 13 residues. As DNA, the CDR3 is TGTGCCAGCTCACGGACAGGGCGCACTGAAGCTTTCTTT. This codes for CASSRTGRTEAFF. The full variable domain, completed using reference TRBV18 and TRBJ1-1, is NAGVMQNPRHLVRRRGQEARLRCSPMKGHSHVYWYRQLPEEGLKFMVYLQKENIIDESGMPKERFSAEFPKEGPSILRIQQVVRGDSAAYFCASSRTGRTEAFFGQGTRLTVV.

This clone occurred once. The chain employs TRBV3-1 (or the pseudogene TRBV3-2) and TRBJ2-3; 14 nucleotides agree with TRBD2. From germline, CDR1 is LGHDT and CDR2 YNNKEL (reference sequence). Trimming cost V 3 bases and J 4 bases; bases outside gene matches: 6. This CDR3 is built from 17 residues. CDR3 residues: CASSQGTSGSPPDTQYF. The CDR3 region has the DNA TGTGCCAGCAGCCAGGGGACTAGCGGGAGCCCCCCAGATACGCAGTATTTT.

The J gene is TRBJ1-5, the V gene TRBV5-6; D call uncertain. Germline V gene data show CDR1 as SGHDT and CDR2 as YYEEEE. This CDR3 is built from 8 residues. Between the trimmed V and J ends, which lost 3 bases and 13 bases, there was a span of 2 bases. The CDR3 spells CASSSQHF. CDR3 sequence (DNA): TGTGCCAGCAGCTCACAGCATTTT.

The sample holds a few counts of this clone. The rearrangement links TRBV13 to TRBJ1-3; D remains unclear. V was pared by 5 bases and J by 4 bases, with 9 bases between. Germline CDR1 reads PRHDT; CDR2 reads FYEKMQ (reference sequence). The CDR3 runs 13 residues. In nucleotides, the CDR3 is TGTGCCAGCAGCCCCCGTCCGGGAAACACCATATATTTT. As protein: CASSPRPGNTIYF.

The chain is built from TRBV4-2 and TRBJ2-1; 9 positions match TRBD1. V was clipped by 0 bases and J by 2 bases; unmatched bases: 5. Germline-derived CDR1 and CDR2 are LGHNA and YNFKEQ. This CDR3 has 17 residues. The CDR3 nucleotides are TGTGCCAGCAGCCAAGATAACAGACAGGGGGCCTACAATGAGCAGTTCTTC. Its translation: CASSQDNRQGAYNEQFF.

V and J are TRBV12-3 or TRBV12-4 and TRBJ1-2; 8 bases agree with TRBD1. The CDR3 totals 12 residues. The V gene end was trimmed by 6 bases and the J gene end by 7 bases; junction bases not matched to a gene: 4. CDR3 region: CASRSGGRGYTF. Written as DNA, the CDR3 is TGTGCCAGCAGATCAGGGGGCCGTGGCTACACCTTC.

The chain links TRBV4-1 to TRBJ2-4; D uncertain. The CDR3 sequence is 18 residues long. CDR1 is MGHRA, CDR2 YSYEKL, per germline. Trimming left V 3 bases short and J 1 base short, with 19 bases between. The CDR3: CASSHSSLRSSAKNIQYF. The CDR3 DNA reads as TGCGCCAGCAGCCATTCGAGTTTAAGGAGCTCGGCCAAAAACATTCAGTACTTC.

The gene calls are TRBV3-1 (or the pseudogene TRBV3-2) and TRBJ1-3; 7 bases map to TRBD1. V lost 4 bases, J lost 4 bases, and 7 bases stayed unmatched. Per germline, CDR1 LGHDT and CDR2 YNNKEL (reference sequence). The CDR3 loop spans 15 amino acids. The CDR3 protein is CASSLSGGAGNTIYF. The CDR3, as DNA: TGTGCCAGCAGCCTCTCAGGGGGTGCAGGAAACACCATATATTTT.

The chain links TRBV25-1 to TRBJ1-1; tentatively, D is TRBD1 (5 bases). Trimming stripped 7 bases from V and 1 base from J, with 13 bases between. CDR3 size: 14 residues. Germline values: CDR1 MGHDK, CDR2 SYGVNS. Here the CDR3 DNA reads TGTGCCAGCACCAAGGGGCAGACGAACACTGAAGCTTTCTTT. It encodes CASTKGQTNTEAFF.

This chain joins TRBV9 and TRBJ2-3, with D uncertain. The V and J ends lost 4 bases and 2 bases respectively, with 14 bases between them. Looked up from germline, CDR1 is SGDLS and CDR2 is YYNGEE. This CDR3 region has 15 residues. DNA of the CDR3: TGTGCCAGCAGCTCCACTGAGAGTGTCACAGATACGCAGTATTTT. Protein product: CASSSTESVTDTQYF.

The rearrangement joins TRBV7-9 to TRBJ2-1; D uncertain. The CDR3 contains 13 residues. Germline assignment: CDR1 SEHNR and CDR2 FQNEAQ (reference sequence). V was clipped by 2 bases and J by 6 bases, with 8 bases between them. The CDR3 bases are TGTGCCAGCAGCTTACAGGCCGCCAATGAGCAGTTCTTC. It encodes CASSLQAANEQFF.

V is TRBV3-1 (or the pseudogene TRBV3-2) and J is TRBJ1-2; tentatively, D is TRBD1 (6 bases). The CDR3 loop spans 14 amino acids. V dropped 3 bases and J dropped 6 bases, with 14 bases sitting between them. The V gene's germline CDR1 is LGHDT and CDR2 YNNKEL (reference sequence). The CDR3 loop reads CASSQRGGNHGYTF. DNA for the CDR3: TGTGCCAGCAGCCAGAGGGGGGGAAATCATGGCTACACCTTC.

This clone has only a few counts. V gene TRBV6-5 combines with J gene TRBJ2-7, with 11 bases aligning to TRBD2. V lost 4 bases to trimming and J lost 5 bases; unmatched junction nucleotides: 4. This CDR3 contains 14 residues. Germline values: CDR1 MNHEY, CDR2 SVGAGI. The chain's CDR3 is CASSLAGGIHEQYF. Here the CDR3 DNA reads TGTGCCAGCAGTTTAGCGGGAGGGATCCACGAGCAGTACTTC.

The chain is built from TRBV4-1 and TRBJ2-5, with TRBD2 identical over 13 bases. V was clipped by 0 bases and J by 5 bases; unmatched bases: 6. This CDR3 has 17 residues. Germline CDR1 reads MGHRA; CDR2 reads YSYEKL. The CDR3 sequence: CASSQDEGLAGKETQYF. The DNA for the CDR3 is TGCGCCAGCAGCCAAGATGAGGGACTAGCGGGGAAGGAGACCCAGTACTTC.